This T cell receptor (beta chain) emerged from a study of monozygotic twins with inflammatory bowel disease (dated by TCRdb to the late 2010s). About the full investigation: A total of approximately 28 monozygotic twin pairs were included in the full study, comprising nine German pairs (four IBD-concordant, five IBD-discordant) and 19 IBD-discordant Danish pairs. Each individual had, on average, about 151 000 unique TCRalpha sequences and 181 000 unique TCRbeta sequences available for analysis. Within discordant pairs, disease-associated traits were sought mainly by comparing IBD patients with their genetically identical healthy co-twins.

The library was generated by 5' RACE. The input for every TCR library was roughly 3,300 ng of total RNA. For each sample, cDNA synthesis with SMARTScribe reverse transcriptase was split into eight separate reactions. During cDNA synthesis, template switching was used to introduce unique molecular identifiers that contained a 6-nucleotide sample barcode. TCRalpha and TCRbeta cDNA was amplified by two nested PCRs of about 15 and 9 cycles, with bead purification after each PCR. Before amplification, the cDNA was both treated with uracil DNA-glycosylase and purified with the QIAquick PCR purification kit. The second PCR was the step at which Illumina TruSeq-compatible adapters and sample-specific barcodes were added. Library quality and concentration were assessed using TapeStation and Qubit, and approximately 5 ng of each library was pooled. The pooled libraries were sequenced with 2 x 100 bp reads and custom sequencing primers on an Illumina HiSeq2500 single-index Rapid Run. Concerning the study's data processing: MiGEC version 1.2.6 was used for UMI-based consensus assembly to correct PCR and sequencing errors. MiXCR version 2.1.1 handled V(D)J alignment, clonotype assembly and CDR3 extraction. To normalise gene usage, clonotype sharing and MAIT/NKT TCR abundance, the analysis used the top 1000, 10 000 and 20 000 clonotypes per sample. After downsampling to 27 000 UMIs, diversity was calculated as the inverse Simpson index using the vegan R package. Statistical testing used paired Mann-Whitney U tests on the discordant twin pairs and applied Benjamini-Hochberg correction for multiple testing. TCRdb reanalyzed the reads, keeping one entry per CDR3 protein sequence and omitting DNA. TCRdb, rather than the study authors, made the V and J calls. For this sample, the table gives 200,000 to 250,000 distinct CDR3 sequences. The biggest ten clones account for 7.5% to 8% of the sample.

General conclusions and limits of the study: Compared with healthy twins, IBD patients shared fewer clonotypes with other individuals, and the difference was most pronounced in patients with signs of disease activity. Repertoire similarity did not differ between concordant and discordant twins, possibly due to limited statistical power. A decrease in TCRbeta repertoire diversity, as measured by inverse Simpson index, was observed in IBD patients compared with their healthy co-twins. No single strong signal or clonotype linked to IBD turned up in the results, so the idea that one exists was not supported. Distinction between different T cell subtypes could not be achieved in the analysis. Because patients were on differing immunosuppressive treatments, the repertoires may have picked up extra background noise and inter-individual variability.

From each donor, an approximately 2.5 ml peripheral blood sample was collected into PAXgene tubes and kept at -80 degrees C. Total RNA was isolated from whole blood with the PAXgene blood miRNA kit on an automated QIAcube, without T cell sorting. Deep TCRalpha and TCRbeta repertoire profiling with unique molecular barcoding was performed on peripheral blood of monozygotic twin pairs concordant or discordant for inflammatory bowel disease. For every twin pair, smoking habits were documented, and each individual was categorised as a current, former or never smoker. On this clonotype: No cognate antigen has been identified for it.

The sequence was obtained from a human donor with ulcerative colitis or Crohn's disease, or a healthy co-twin of an affected twin (not recorded which). Specimen: blood.

CDR3 region: CACPAGVPTGELFF. The sequence joins TRBV30 to TRBJ2-2; TCRdb's assignment of TRBD2 cannot be checked, as there is no DNA. CDR1 and CDR2 were assigned from the germline V gene (reference sequence) as GTSNPN and SVGIG. Its CDR3 holds 14 amino acids, cysteine through phenylalanine. The protein alone is recorded here. This CDR3, with the reference TRBV30 and TRBJ2-2 proteins standing in past its ends, gives the full variable domain SQTIHQWPATLVQPVGSPLSLECTVEGTSNPNLYWYRQAAGRGLQLLFYSVGIGQISSEVPQNLSASRPQDRQFILSSKKLLLSDSGFYLCACPAGVPTGELFFGEGSRLTVL.